These 21 T cell receptor beta chains share one sample of origin, sequenced in a study of cytomegalovirus exposure and HLA in healthy donors (dated by TCRdb to about 2017). Libraries were prepared through the immunoSEQ multiplex PCR assay. For the multiplex PCR, a mixture combining 60 forward primers for TCR Vbeta segments and 13 reverse primers for TCR Jbeta segments was used. Imported from immuneACCESS, the table was reduced by TCRdb to in-frame sequences with V and J called. These copies leave out some clones; in studies compared against another copy, an unresolved V gene accounts for under half, and the cause of the remainder is not known. The table for this sample records some 76,000 clones. The top ten clonotypes cover under 0.9% of the sample. Sample: PBMCs. The source is a boy between 10 and 17 years old in good health and CMV-seronegative.

The genes are TRBV5-1 and TRBJ2-3; no clear D gene. Germline V gives CDR1 SGHRS, CDR2 YFSETQ. The CDR3 is 14 residues long. Trimming removed 2 bases from V and 2 bases from J, with 9 bases in between. The CDR3 here is CASSFGTATDTQYF. The CDR3 bases are TGCGCCAGCAGCTTTGGTACAGCCACAGATACGCAGTATTTT.

V usage is TRBV5-5 and J usage is TRBJ2-5; 8 nucleotides agree with TRBD1. This CDR3 is built from 15 residues. V dropped 0 bases and J dropped 8; count of bases not matched to a gene: 9. Germline CDR1 reads SGHKS; CDR2 reads YYEKEE (reference sequence). CDR3 sequence (DNA): TGTGCCAGCAGCTTGGCGGGACAGGCCAGTGGAACCCAGTACTTC. As protein: CASSLAGQASGTQYF.

The chain links TRBV7-3 to TRBJ2-2, with 7 nucleotides matching TRBD2. The CDR3 is 13 residues long. V was pared by 5 bases and J by 7 bases, with 4 bases of the junction left unmatched. Germline V gene lookup returns CDR1 SGHTA and CDR2 FQGTGA. CDR3 region: CASSPIAGGELFF. In DNA, the CDR3 is TGTGCCAGCAGCCCAATAGCGGGCGGGGAGCTGTTTTTT.

This rearrangement joins TRBV7-9 to TRBJ1-1; tentative D call: TRBD1 (6 bases). Trimming cost V 2 bases and J 5 bases, with 12 bases left between them. Germline values: CDR1 SEHNR, CDR2 FQNEAQ (reference sequence). The CDR3 consists of 14 residues. Here the CDR3 reads CASSLTGWWTEAFF. The CDR3, as DNA: TGTGCCAGCAGCTTAACAGGGTGGTGGACTGAAGCTTTCTTT.

The chain links TRBV30 to TRBJ2-1, with TRBD2 as a possible D gene (6 bases). Per the germline V gene, CDR1 is GTSNPN and CDR2 is SVGIG (reference sequence). Trimming cost V 7 bases and J 5 bases, with 21 bases left between them. There are 15 residues in the CDR3. CDR3 in amino acids: CASGGRGRQDNEQFF. The CDR3 region has the DNA TGTGCCTCCGGGGGTCGGGGCAGACAAGACAATGAGCAGTTCTTC.

As to this clone: One end of the junction does not line up with germline, which may come from a read error. The chain carries TRBV18 and TRBJ2-1, with unresolved D. The CDR3 runs 14 residues. Germline V gene data show CDR1 as KGHSH and CDR2 as LQKENI. CDR3 nucleotide sequence: TGTGCCAGCTCAGCACCCACAGCCTACAATGAGCAGTTCTTC. It specifies CASSAPTAYNEQFF.

This chain joins TRBV6-5 and TRBJ1-4; 7 bases agree with TRBD1. With 6 bases clipped from V and 8 bases from J, the junction kept 6 bases outside the gene matches. The CDR3 length is 13 residues. Germline V gene data show CDR1 as MNHEY and CDR2 as SVGAGI. The CDR3 region has the DNA TGTGCCAGCAGGGAGACAGGGCACGAAAAACTGTTTTTT. It translates to CASRETGHEKLFF.

CDR3 region: CASSGVEDQPQHF. DNA of the CDR3: TGTGCCAGCAGTGGGGTGGAGGATCAGCCCCAGCATTTT. This chain connects TRBV7-9 to TRBJ1-5; D ambiguous. The V end lost 6 bases, the J end lost 5 bases, and 11 bases lay between the germline ends. The CDR3 is 13 residues long. In germline, CDR1 is SEHNR, CDR2 FQNEAQ (reference sequence). Drawing the rest from reference TRBV7-9 and TRBJ1-5, the complete variable domain is DTGVSQNPRHKITKRGQNVTFRCDPISEHNRLYWYRQTLGQGPEFLTYFQNEAQLEKSRLLSDRFSAERPKGSFSTLEIQRTEQGDSAMYLCASSGVEDQPQHFGDGTRLSIL.

The genes are TRBV29-1 and TRBJ1-5, with D maybe TRBD1 (5 bases). This CDR3 contains 12 residues. V dropped 7 bases and J dropped 4 bases, with 11 bases sitting between them. Germline CDR1 SQVTM, CDR2 ANQGSEA. The CDR3 DNA is TGCAGCGCGGGCCAGGGTAATCAGCCCCAGCATTTT. Protein: CSAGQGNQPQHF.

V gene TRBV4-3 combines with J gene TRBJ1-1; the D is unclear. Germline V gene sequence: CDR1 LGHNA, CDR2 YSLEER. The length of the CDR3 is 12 residues. Trimming shortened V by 3 bases and J by 5 bases, and 7 bases separated the two germline ends. CDR3 in amino acids: CASSQSKTEAFF. In DNA form, the CDR3 reads TGCGCCAGCAGCCAGTCCAAAACTGAAGCTTTCTTT.

The genes are TRBV5-6 and TRBJ2-1; D is unresolved. CDR1 is SGHDT and CDR2 is YYEEEE in the germline V gene. CDR3 size: 11 residues. V was shortened by 2 bases and J by 12 bases, with 9 bases between the two germline ends. The CDR3 region has the DNA TGTGCCAGCAGCTTCCGGCAGGCGCAGTTCTTC. It yields the protein CASSFRQAQFF.

The V call is TRBV19, the J call TRBJ2-2, with a possible D match to TRBD2 (7 bases). Trimming left V 3 bases short and J 4 bases short, with 21 bases between. This CDR3 spans 18 amino acids. CDR1 and CDR2 from the germline V gene are LNHDA and SQIVND (reference sequence). The CDR3 spells CASSIESRGGPGTGELFF. The CDR3 bases are TGTGCCAGTAGTATTGAGTCGAGGGGGGGCCCGGGCACCGGGGAGCTGTTTTTT.

The chain links TRBV5-5 to TRBJ1-2; D uncertain. The CDR3 loop spans 15 amino acids. Trimming cost V 2 bases and J 0 bases, with 11 bases left between them. Germline-derived CDR1 and CDR2 are SGHKS and YYEKEE (reference sequence). The CDR3 region has the DNA TGTGCCAGCAGCTTTGAGGACTCTACTAACTATGGCTACACCTTC. This sequence encodes CASSFEDSTNYGYTF. The whole variable domain, filled in from reference TRBV5-5 and TRBJ1-2, reads DAGVTQSPTHLIKTRGQQVTLRCSPISGHKSVSWYQQVLGQGPQFIFQYYEKEERGRGNFPDRFSARQFPNYSSELNVNALLLGDSALYLCASSFEDSTNYGYTFGSGTRLTVV.

V usage is TRBV30 and J usage is TRBJ2-7; D call uncertain. V lost 1 base and J lost 6, with 7 bases in between. CDR1 GTSNPN and CDR2 SVGIG come from the germline V gene (reference sequence). The CDR3 runs to 11 residues. The CDR3 coding sequence is TGTGCCTGGAGTGGAGCGAGCGAGCAGTACTTC. Encoded protein: CAWSGASEQYF.

V usage is TRBV5-4 and J usage is TRBJ2-7; 7 bases are a match to TRBD2. V dropped 4 bases and J dropped 1; count of bases not matched to a gene: 11. This CDR3 comprises 16 residues. Germline V gene data show CDR1 as SGHNT and CDR2 as YYREEE (reference sequence). CDR3 sequence reads: CASSLYNGRESYEQYF. The CDR3 bases are TGTGCCAGCAGCCTGTACAATGGGAGGGAATCCTACGAGCAGTACTTC.

The V gene is TRBV19, the J gene TRBJ2-3; 8 bases are shared with TRBD2. The CDR3 length is 16 residues. The germline V gene encodes CDR1 LNHDA and CDR2 SQIVND (reference sequence). The V gene end was trimmed by 6 bases and the J gene end by 4 bases; junction bases not matched to a gene: 12. DNA for the CDR3: TGTGCCAGTAGGGGAGGGACTAGGAGTTTCTCAGATACGCAGTATTTT. This codes for CASRGGTRSFSDTQYF.

The chain combines TRBV7-9 with TRBJ2-1; 9 bases fit TRBD2. The CDR3 is made up of 16 amino acids. CDR1 is SEHNR, CDR2 FQNEAQ, per germline (reference sequence). With 3 bases clipped from V and 2 bases from J, the junction kept 5 bases outside the gene matches. CDR3 DNA: TGTGCCAGCAGCTTCACGCGACTAGCGGCCTACAATGAGCAGTTCTTC. It is translated as CASSFTRLAAYNEQFF.

The chain uses TRBV14 and TRBJ2-7; 9 nucleotides match TRBD1. With V trimmed by 4 bases and J by 2 bases, 6 bases remained unmatched. CDR1 and CDR2 (germline): SGHDN, FVKESK. The CDR3 spans 15 residues. The CDR3: CASSLSDRGPYEQYF. The DNA of the CDR3 is TGTGCCAGCAGCCTTTCGGACAGGGGTCCCTACGAGCAGTACTTC. The entire variable domain, with the rest obtained from reference TRBV14 and TRBJ2-7, is as follows: EAGVTQFPSHSVIEKGQTVTLRCDPISGHDNLYWYRRVMGKEIKFLLHFVKESKQDESGMPNNRFLAERTGGTYSTLKVQPAELEDSGVYFCASSLSDRGPYEQYFGPGTRLTVT.

The genes are TRBV6-1 and TRBJ1-5; D is ambiguous. The CDR3 contains 12 residues. With 6 bases removed from V and 0 bases from J, the gap between germline ends came to 3 bases. Germline V gives CDR1 MNHNS, CDR2 SASEGT. CDR3: CASRASNQPQHF. The CDR3 DNA sequence: TGTGCCAGCAGAGCTAGCAATCAGCCCCAGCATTTT.

As to this clone: A read error may account for a junction end that differs from germline. The chain links TRBV30 to TRBJ1-1; TRBD1 aligns across 9 bases. CDR3 length equals 15 residues. Germline loops: CDR1 GTSNPN, CDR2 SVGIG (reference sequence). CDR3: CAGSVGDRDFIEAFF. In DNA form, the CDR3 reads TGTGCCGGGAGTGTAGGGGACAGGGATTTCATTGAAGCTTTCTTT.

The chain links TRBV10-3 to TRBJ1-1, with TRBD1 as a possible D gene (6 bases). V lost 4 bases and J lost 0, with 12 bases in between. This CDR3 comprises 15 residues. The V gene's germline CDR1 is ENHRY and CDR2 SYGVKD. The CDR3 DNA reads TGTGCCATCAGTGGTCGGACAGCCATGAACACTGAAGCTTTCTTT. This sequence encodes CAISGRTAMNTEAFF.